The clone carrying this T cell receptor (beta chain) showed up many times. No antigen is known for it. This entry belongs to a study of human T cells and chemical hapten exposure. The time point is: healthy volunteer bleed at 6 weeks. RNA extraction used unfractionated whole blood as the source of total RNA. Study results and limitations: Unchanged with DPC sensitization were TCRs above 1 in 1000 frequency.

TCRdb re-called the RACE reads with MiXCR, one entry per CDR3 protein. The repertoire consists of about 47,000 distinct CDR3 sequences, with about 4% occurring once and the leading ten covering around 5.7%. Trimming cost V 10 bases and J 2 bases; bases outside gene matches: 7. From germline, CDR1 is MDHEN and CDR2 SYDVKM. This CDR3 has 14 amino acids. The origin of this receptor is a human donor in good health. Some clones in this sample may be carry-over from other donors' samples. The rearrangement links TRBV28 to TRBJ2-1; 8 bases match TRBD2. The sequencing sample was made of whole blood. The CDR3 nucleotides are TGTGCCACTGGGGGCGGGAGGCCCTACAATGAGCAGTTCTTC. Residues: CATGGGRPYNEQFF. Supplemented by reference TRBV28 and TRBJ2-1, the full variable domain reads DVKVTQSSRYLVKRTGEKVFLECVQDMDHENMFWYRQDPGLGLRLIYFSYDVKMKEKGDIPEGYSVSREKKERFSLILESASTNQTSMYLCATGGGRPYNEQFFGPGTRLTVL.